The entry below gives a single TCR beta chain sequence along with its context. The sample comes from a study of blood T cell repertoires in COVID-19. Overall study context: Researchers got acute and convalescent COVID-19 samples from the United States, Italy and Spain. Sample material is recorded as cDNA or gDNA derived from T cells, B-cell-depleted T cells, or PBMCs.

The authors' processing: Reference gene primer amplification yielded estimated nucleated cell counts. Libraries were prepared by immunoSEQ multiplex PCR; TCRdb keeps only in-frame clonotypes and omits some of them. D and trimming come from the DNA, and the V and J calls and clone size come from that table. The sample contains roughly 20,000 clones, approximately 92% of which appear only once. The V segment lost 3 bases and the J segment 1 base; nucleotides outside the gene matches: 6. The length of the CDR3 is 16 residues. Germline V gives CDR1 SGHRS, CDR2 YFSETQ. The V gene is TRBV5-1, the J gene TRBJ2-3, with 9 bases aligning to TRBD2. The specimen sequenced was peripheral blood. This TCR derives from a man in his 60s with active COVID-19. The CDR3 region is CASSYRLADRTDTQYF. The CDR3 region has the DNA TGCGCCAGCAGCTACCGACTAGCGGACCGCACAGATACGCAGTATTTT.